The 9 T cell receptor beta chains given below trace back to one sample, sequenced in a study of blood T cell repertoires in COVID-19. The assay was immunoSEQ multiplex PCR, and TCRdb's table has in-frame clones only and misses some. The table includes roughly 190,000 clones, around 89% detected once. Sequencing input: peripheral blood. The receptors were sampled from a man aged 40-50 years with active or convalescent COVID-19.

The chain combines TRBV2 with TRBJ1-1, with TRBD1 as a possible D gene (6 bases). Germline CDR1 is SNHLY and CDR2 is FYNNEI. The CDR3 is made up of 14 amino acids. V lost 10 bases and J lost 1, with 16 bases in between. The CDR3 sequence is CATLLGQRNTEAFF. The CDR3 DNA follows: TGTGCCACCCTCCTGGGACAACGGAACACTGAAGCTTTCTTT. Looking up the rest from reference TRBV2 and TRBJ1-1 gives the full variable domain: EPEVTQTPSHQVTQMGQEVILRCVPISNHLYFYWYRQILGQKVEFLVSFYNNEISEKSEIFDDQFSVERPDGSNFTLKIRSTKLEDSAMYFCATLLGQRNTEAFFGQGTRLTVV.

The rearrangement uses TRBV19 and TRBJ1-3, with 7 bases identical to TRBD1. This CDR3 comprises 15 residues. V gave up 6 bases and J gave up 4 bases; unmatched junction bases: 9. CDR1 and CDR2 (germline): LNHDA, SQIVND (reference sequence). The CDR3 DNA sequence: TGTGCCAGTAGGACAACAGGGGTCCGCGGAAACACCATATATTTT. It specifies CASRTTGVRGNTIYF.

The genes are TRBV2 and TRBJ1-4, with D perhaps matching TRBD1 (5 bases). Per germline, CDR1 SNHLY and CDR2 FYNNEI. The V and J ends lost 6 bases and 13 bases respectively, with 21 bases between them. This CDR3 contains 14 residues. The CDR3 DNA is TGTGCCAGCAGCCAAACGGGGAGGGGTGAGGCACTGTTTTTT. Translation: CASSQTGRGEALFF. Full variable domain (missing parts from reference TRBV2 and TRBJ1-4): EPEVTQTPSHQVTQMGQEVILRCVPISNHLYFYWYRQILGQKVEFLVSFYNNEISEKSEIFDDQFSVERPDGSNFTLKIRSTKLEDSAMYFCASSQTGRGEALFFGSGTQLSVL.

This chain links TRBV6-1 with TRBJ2-1; no clear D. V was shortened by 4 bases and J by 1 base, with 14 bases between the two germline ends. Germline lookup yields CDR1 MNHNS and CDR2 SASEGT. This CDR3 comprises 16 residues. As DNA, the CDR3 is TGTGCCAGCAGTGGTAGAAGCATAGAGTCCTACAATGAGCAGTTCTTC. As protein: CASSGRSIESYNEQFF.

The CDR3 is CATSDFTGGRETQYF. In DNA form, the CDR3 reads TGTGCCACCAGTGATTTTACAGGGGGTAGGGAGACCCAGTACTTC. This rearrangement joins TRBV24-1 to TRBJ2-5, with TRBD1 matching over 8 bases. V trimming: 1 base; J trimming: 5 bases; junction bases outside the gene matches: 5. This CDR3 contains 15 residues. Germline CDR1 and CDR2: KGHDR and SFDVKD.

V and J are TRBV6-5 and TRBJ1-2; 9 bases are shared with TRBD1. This CDR3 contains 16 residues. V shed 0 bases and J 4 bases; nucleotides not matched to a gene: 6. Germline CDR1 and CDR2: MNHEY and SVGAGI. The CDR3 spells CASSYSHLGQGYGYTF. CDR3 nucleotides: TGTGCCAGCAGTTACTCTCATCTGGGACAGGGCTATGGCTACACCTTC.

This clone has only a few counts. V usage is TRBV11-1 and J usage is TRBJ2-1, with D possibly being TRBD1 (6 bases). The CDR3 extends over 13 amino acids. Trimming took off 5 bases at V and 8 bases at J, with 13 bases between the two ends. Germline V lookup: CDR1 SGHAT, CDR2 FQDESV (reference sequence). Here the CDR3 DNA reads TGTGCCAGCAGCATCGACAGGCTAGATGAGCAGTTCTTC. Translating gives CASSIDRLDEQFF. The variable domain in full, completed from reference TRBV11-1 and TRBJ2-1, reads EAEVAQSPRYKITEKSQAVAFWCDPISGHATLYWYRQILGQGPELLVQFQDESVVDDSQLPKDRFSAERLKGVDSTLKIQPAELGDSAMYLCASSIDRLDEQFFGPGTRLTVL.

The chain recombines TRBV6-5 with TRBJ2-3; 8 positions match TRBD1. The CDR3 runs 14 residues. V lost 6 bases to trimming and J lost 6 bases; unmatched junction nucleotides: 8. Germline V gives CDR1 MNHEY, CDR2 SVGAGI. DNA for the CDR3: TGTGCCAGCAGCAGAGACAGGGGTGGGGATACGCAGTATTTT. It translates to CASSRDRGGDTQYF.

CDR3 sequence reads: CATSDSAGRGETQYF. The CDR3 nucleotides read TGTGCCACCAGTGATTCGGCAGGGAGGGGAGAGACCCAGTACTTC. This sequence joins TRBV24-1 and TRBJ2-5, with 7 bases aligning to TRBD2. The CDR3 covers 15 residues. V trimming: 2 bases; J trimming: 4 bases; junction bases outside the gene matches: 6. Germline loops: CDR1 KGHDR, CDR2 SFDVKD.